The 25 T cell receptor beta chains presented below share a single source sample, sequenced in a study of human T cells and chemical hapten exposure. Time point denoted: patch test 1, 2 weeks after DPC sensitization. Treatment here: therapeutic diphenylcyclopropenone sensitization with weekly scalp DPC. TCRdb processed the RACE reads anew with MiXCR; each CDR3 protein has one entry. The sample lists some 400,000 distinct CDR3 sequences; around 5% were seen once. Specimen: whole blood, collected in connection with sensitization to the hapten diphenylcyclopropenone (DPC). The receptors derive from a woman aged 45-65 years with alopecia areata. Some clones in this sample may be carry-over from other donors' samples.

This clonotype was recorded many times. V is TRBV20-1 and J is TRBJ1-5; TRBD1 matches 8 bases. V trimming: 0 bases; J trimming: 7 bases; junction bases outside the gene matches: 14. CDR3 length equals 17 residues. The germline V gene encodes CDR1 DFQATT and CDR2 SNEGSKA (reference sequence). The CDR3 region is CSARDRATGVYRQPQHF. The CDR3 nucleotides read TGCAGTGCTAGAGATCGGGCGACAGGGGTTTATAGGCAGCCCCAGCATTTT.

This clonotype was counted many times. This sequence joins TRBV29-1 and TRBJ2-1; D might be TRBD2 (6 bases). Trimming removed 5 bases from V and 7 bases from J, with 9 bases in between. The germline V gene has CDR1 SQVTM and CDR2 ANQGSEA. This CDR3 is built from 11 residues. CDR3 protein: CSVYSGNEQFF. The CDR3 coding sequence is TGCAGCGTTTATAGCGGAAATGAGCAGTTCTTC.

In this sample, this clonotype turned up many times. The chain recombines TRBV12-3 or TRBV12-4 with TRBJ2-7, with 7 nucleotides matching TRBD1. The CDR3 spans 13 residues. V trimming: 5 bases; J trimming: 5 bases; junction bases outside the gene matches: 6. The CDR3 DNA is TGTGCCAGCAGTATAGGGGGCGCGAACGAGCAGTACTTC. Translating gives CASSIGGANEQYF.

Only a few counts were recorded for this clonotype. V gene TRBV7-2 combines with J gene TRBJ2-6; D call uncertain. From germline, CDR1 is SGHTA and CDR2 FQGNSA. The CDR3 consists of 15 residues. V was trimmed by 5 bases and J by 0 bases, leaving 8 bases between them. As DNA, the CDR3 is TGTGCCAGCAGCCCTCTTCGCTCTGGGGCCAACGTCCTGACTTTC. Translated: CASSPLRSGANVLTF.

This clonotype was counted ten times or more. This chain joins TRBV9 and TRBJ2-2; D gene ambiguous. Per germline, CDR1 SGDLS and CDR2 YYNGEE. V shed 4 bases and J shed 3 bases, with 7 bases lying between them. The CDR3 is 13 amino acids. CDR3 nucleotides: TGTGCCAGCAGCCGGCCGTACACCGGGGAGCTGTTTTTT. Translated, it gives CASSRPYTGELFF.

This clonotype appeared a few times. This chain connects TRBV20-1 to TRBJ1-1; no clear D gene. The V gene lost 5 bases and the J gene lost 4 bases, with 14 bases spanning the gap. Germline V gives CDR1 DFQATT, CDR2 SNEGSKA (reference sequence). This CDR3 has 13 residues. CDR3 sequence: CSASGGEATEAFF. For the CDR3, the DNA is TGCAGTGCTTCAGGCGGGGAGGCCACTGAAGCTTTCTTT.

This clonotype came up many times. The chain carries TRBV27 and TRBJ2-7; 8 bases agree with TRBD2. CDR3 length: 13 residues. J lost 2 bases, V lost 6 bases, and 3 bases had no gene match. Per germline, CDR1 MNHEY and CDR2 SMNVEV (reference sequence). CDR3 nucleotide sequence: TGTGCCAGCAGCCCGGGACTAGCCTACGAGCAGTACTTC. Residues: CASSPGLAYEQYF.

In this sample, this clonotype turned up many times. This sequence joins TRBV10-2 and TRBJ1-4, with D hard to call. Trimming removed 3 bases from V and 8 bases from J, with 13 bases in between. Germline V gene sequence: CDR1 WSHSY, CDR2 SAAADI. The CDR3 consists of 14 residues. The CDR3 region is CASSDVGSGEKLFF. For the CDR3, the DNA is TGCGCCAGCAGTGACGTAGGCAGTGGCGAAAAACTGTTTTTT.

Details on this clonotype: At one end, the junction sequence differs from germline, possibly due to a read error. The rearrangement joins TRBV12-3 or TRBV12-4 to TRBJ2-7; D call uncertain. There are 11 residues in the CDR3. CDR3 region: CASSLGRVPFF. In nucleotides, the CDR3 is TGTGCCAGCAGTTTAGGCCGAGTGCCCTTCTTC.

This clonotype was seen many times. CDR3 sequence (DNA): TGTGCCAGCAGACGGCAGGGGGCGCGGAACTATGGCTACACCTTC. Translation gives CASRRQGARNYGYTF. The V gene is TRBV28, the J gene TRBJ1-2; 8 bases fit TRBD1. Germline V gene data show CDR1 as MDHEN and CDR2 as SYDVKM. With 6 bases clipped from V and 2 bases from J, the junction kept 8 bases outside the gene matches. The CDR3 is made up of 15 amino acids.

The CDR3 sequence is CSAVGGWGYTF. The CDR3 region has the DNA TGCAGCGCAGTTGGGGGATGGGGCTACACCTTC. This chain uses TRBV29-1 with TRBJ1-2; D possibly corresponds to TRBD1 (5 bases). This CDR3 spans 11 amino acids. Per germline, CDR1 SQVTM and CDR2 ANQGSEA. V lost 7 bases to trimming and J lost 8 bases, with 14 bases between them.

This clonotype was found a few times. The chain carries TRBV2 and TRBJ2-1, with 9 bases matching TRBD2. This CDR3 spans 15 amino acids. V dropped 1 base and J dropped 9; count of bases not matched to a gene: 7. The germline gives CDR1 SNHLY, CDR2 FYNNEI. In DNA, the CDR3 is TGTGCCAGCAGTGAAGAGGCGGGGGGGCCCTTTGAGCAGTTCTTC. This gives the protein CASSEEAGGPFEQFF. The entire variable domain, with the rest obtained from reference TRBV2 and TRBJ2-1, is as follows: EPEVTQTPSHQVTQMGQEVILRCVPISNHLYFYWYRQILGQKVEFLVSFYNNEISEKSEIFDDQFSVERPDGSNFTLKIRSTKLEDSAMYFCASSEEAGGPFEQFFGPGTRLTVL.

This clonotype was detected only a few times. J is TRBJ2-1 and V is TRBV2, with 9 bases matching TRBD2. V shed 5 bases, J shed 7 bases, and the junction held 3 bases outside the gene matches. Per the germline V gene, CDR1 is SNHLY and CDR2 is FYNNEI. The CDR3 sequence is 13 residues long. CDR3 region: CASSWTSENEQFF. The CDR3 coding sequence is TGTGCCAGCAGTTGGACTAGCGAGAATGAGCAGTTCTTC.

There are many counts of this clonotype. The CDR3, as DNA: TGTGCCAGCAGCCAAGAGGCAGCTAGTCTCGGCACAGATACGCAGTATTTT. It yields the protein CASSQEAASLGTDTQYF. V and J are TRBV4-2 and TRBJ2-3; D unclear. The ends were cut back, 0 bases at V and 1 base at J, with 14 bases in the middle. Germline loops: CDR1 LGHNA, CDR2 YNFKEQ. The CDR3 extends over 17 amino acids.

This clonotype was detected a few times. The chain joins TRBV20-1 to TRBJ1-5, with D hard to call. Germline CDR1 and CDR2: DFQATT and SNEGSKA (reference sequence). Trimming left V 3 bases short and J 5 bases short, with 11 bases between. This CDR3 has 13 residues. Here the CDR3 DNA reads TGCAGTGCTAGTCGTCCACGGGATCAGCCCCAGCATTTT. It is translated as CSASRPRDQPQHF.

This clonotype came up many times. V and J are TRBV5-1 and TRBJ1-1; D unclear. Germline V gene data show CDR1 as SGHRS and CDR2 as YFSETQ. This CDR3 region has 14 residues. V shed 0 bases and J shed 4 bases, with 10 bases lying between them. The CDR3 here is CASSLEEGSTEAFF. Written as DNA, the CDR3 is TGCGCCAGCAGCTTGGAGGAGGGTTCCACTGAAGCTTTCTTT.

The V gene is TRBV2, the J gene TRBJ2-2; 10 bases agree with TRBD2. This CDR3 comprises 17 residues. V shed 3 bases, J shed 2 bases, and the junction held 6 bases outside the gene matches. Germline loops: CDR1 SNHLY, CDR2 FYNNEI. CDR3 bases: TGTGCCAGCAGTGACCCTAGCGGGGGAGTCAACACCGGGGAGCTGTTTTTT. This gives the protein CASSDPSGGVNTGELFF.

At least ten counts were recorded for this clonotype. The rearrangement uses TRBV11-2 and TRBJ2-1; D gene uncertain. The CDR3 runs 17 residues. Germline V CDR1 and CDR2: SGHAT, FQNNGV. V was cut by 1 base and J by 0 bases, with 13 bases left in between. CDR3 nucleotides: TGTGCCAGCAGCTTAGCCGGACCCCGCAGCTCCTACAATGAGCAGTTCTTC. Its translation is CASSLAGPRSSYNEQFF.

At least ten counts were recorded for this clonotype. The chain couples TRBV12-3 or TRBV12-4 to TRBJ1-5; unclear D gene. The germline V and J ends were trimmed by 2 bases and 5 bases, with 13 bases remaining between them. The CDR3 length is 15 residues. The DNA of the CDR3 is TGTGCCAGCAGTTTATTCGAGGGATCGGATCAGCCCCAGCATTTT. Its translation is CASSLFEGSDQPQHF.

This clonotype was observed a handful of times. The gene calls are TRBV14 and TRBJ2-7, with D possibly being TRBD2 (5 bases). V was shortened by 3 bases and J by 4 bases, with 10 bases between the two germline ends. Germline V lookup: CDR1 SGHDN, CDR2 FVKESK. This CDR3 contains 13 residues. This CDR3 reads CASSHGRGYEQYF. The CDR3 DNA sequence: TGTGCCAGCAGCCACGGACGGGGATACGAGCAGTACTTC. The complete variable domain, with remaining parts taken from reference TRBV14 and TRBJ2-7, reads EAGVTQFPSHSVIEKGQTVTLRCDPISGHDNLYWYRRVMGKEIKFLLHFVKESKQDESGMPNNRFLAERTGGTYSTLKVQPAELEDSGVYFCASSHGRGYEQYFGPGTRLTVT.

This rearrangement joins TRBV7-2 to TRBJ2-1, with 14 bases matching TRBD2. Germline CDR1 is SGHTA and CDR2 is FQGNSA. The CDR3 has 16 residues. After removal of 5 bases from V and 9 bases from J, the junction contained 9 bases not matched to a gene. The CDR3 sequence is CASSPPGLAGVGEQFF. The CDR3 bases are TGTGCCAGCAGCCCCCCGGGACTAGCGGGAGTGGGTGAGCAGTTCTTC.

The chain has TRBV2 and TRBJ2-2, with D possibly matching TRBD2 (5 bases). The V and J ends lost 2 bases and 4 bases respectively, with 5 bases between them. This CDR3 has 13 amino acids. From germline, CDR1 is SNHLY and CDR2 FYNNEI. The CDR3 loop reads CASSERGTGELFF. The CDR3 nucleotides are TGTGCCAGCAGTGAACGGGGCACCGGGGAGCTGTTTTTT.

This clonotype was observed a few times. CDR3 sequence: CASSLDPDSYSPLHF. The CDR3 DNA reads TGTGCCAGCAGCTTAGATCCCGACAGTTATTCACCCCTCCACTTT. V gene TRBV11-2 combines with J gene TRBJ1-6; a weak D match, TRBD1 (5 bases). CDR1 and CDR2 (germline): SGHAT, FQNNGV. Trimming took off 0 bases at V and 8 bases at J, with 11 bases between the two ends. This CDR3 spans 15 amino acids.

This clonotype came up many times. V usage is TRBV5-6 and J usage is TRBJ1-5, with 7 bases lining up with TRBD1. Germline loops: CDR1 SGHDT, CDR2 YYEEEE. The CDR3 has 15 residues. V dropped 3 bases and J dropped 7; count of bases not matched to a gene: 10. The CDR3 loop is CASSSRQGGGQPQHF. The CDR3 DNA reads TGTGCCAGCAGCTCGAGACAGGGAGGGGGGCAGCCCCAGCATTTT.

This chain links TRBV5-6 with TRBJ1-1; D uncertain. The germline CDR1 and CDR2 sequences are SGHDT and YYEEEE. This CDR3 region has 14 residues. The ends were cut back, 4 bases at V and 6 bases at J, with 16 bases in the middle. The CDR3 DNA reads TGTGCCAGCAGCCCCGTTGGCGGGAATCCTGAAGCTTTCTTT. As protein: CASSPVGGNPEAFF. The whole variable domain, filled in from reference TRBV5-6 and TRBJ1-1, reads DAGVTQSPTHLIKTRGQQVTLRCSPKSGHDTVSWYQQALGQGPQFIFQYYEEEERQRGNFPDRFSGHQFPNYSSELNVNALLLGDSALYLCASSPVGGNPEAFFGQGTRLTVV.